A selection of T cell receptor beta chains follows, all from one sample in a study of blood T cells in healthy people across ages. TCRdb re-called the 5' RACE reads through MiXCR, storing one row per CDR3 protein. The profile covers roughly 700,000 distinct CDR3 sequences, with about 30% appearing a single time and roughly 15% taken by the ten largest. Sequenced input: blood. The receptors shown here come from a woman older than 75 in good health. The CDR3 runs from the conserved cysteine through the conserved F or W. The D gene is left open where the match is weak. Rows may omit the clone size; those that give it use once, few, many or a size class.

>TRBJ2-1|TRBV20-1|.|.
CSAVVRSSNNEQFF
TGCAGTGCCGTAGTGCGGTCCTCGAATAATGAGCAGTTCTTC
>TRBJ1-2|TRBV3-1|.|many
CASSQERGQVYGYTF
TGTGCCAGCAGCCAAGAACGGGGCCAAGTCTATGGCTACACCTTC
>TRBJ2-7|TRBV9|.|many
CASSRASGRQYF
TGTGCCAGCAGCCGAGCTAGTGGAAGGCAGTACTTC
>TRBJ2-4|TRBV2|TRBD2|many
CASRRLAGGIQAKNIQYF
TGTGCCAGCAGGCGACTAGCGGGGGGCATACAAGCCAAAAACATTCAGTACTTC
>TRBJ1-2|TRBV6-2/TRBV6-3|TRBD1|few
CASRDSGQGRAGYTF
TGTGCCAGCAGGGATTCGGGACAGGGAAGGGCTGGCTACACCTTC
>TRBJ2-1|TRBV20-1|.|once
CSARDQGGQVDEQFF
TGCAGTGCTAGAGATCAGGGGGGCCAAGTGGATGAGCAGTTCTTC
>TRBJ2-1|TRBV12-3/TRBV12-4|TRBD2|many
CASSLVGTTAEQFF
TGTGCCAGCAGTTTGGTCGGGACTACGGCTGAGCAGTTCTTC
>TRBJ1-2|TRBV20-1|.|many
CSARDLQGFGYGYTF
TGCAGTGCTAGAGATCTCCAGGGGTTTGGCTATGGCTACACCTTC
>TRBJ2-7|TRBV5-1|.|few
CASSVPRDLVGEQYF
TGCGCCAGCAGCGTGCCGCGGGACCTCGTCGGCGAGCAGTACTTC
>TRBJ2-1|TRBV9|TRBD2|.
CACSVGGAGAYNEQFF
TGTGCCTGCAGCGTAGGCGGAGCGGGGGCCTACAATGAGCAGTTCTTC
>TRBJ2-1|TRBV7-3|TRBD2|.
CASSRTSSQTYNEQFF
TGTGCCAGCAGCCGGACTAGCTCCCAAACCTACAATGAGCAGTTCTTC
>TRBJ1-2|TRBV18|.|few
CASSPPGEYLGGYTF
TGTGCCAGCTCACCACCGGGCGAGTATCTTGGTGGCTACACCTTC
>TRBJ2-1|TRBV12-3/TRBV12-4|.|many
CASSLVLGQGGSAEQFF
TGTGCCAGCAGTTTAGTATTAGGTCAGGGGGGAAGTGCTGAGCAGTTCTTC
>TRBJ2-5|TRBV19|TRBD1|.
CASSQPGQGYGQYF
TGTGCCAGTAGCCAACCGGGACAGGGGTACGGGCAGTACTTC
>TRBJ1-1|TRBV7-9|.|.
CASGSLTTEAFF
TGTGCCAGCGGGAGCCTCACCACTGAAGCTTTCTTT
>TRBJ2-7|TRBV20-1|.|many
CSDSVNAPSYEQYF
TGCAGTGACTCTGTGAACGCTCCTAGCTACGAGCAGTACTTC